This TCR beta chain was captured in a study of T cells in localized non-small cell lung cancer. Study observations and caveats: Of the tissues analyzed, uninvolved adjacent lung showed maximal T cell clonality, greater than tumor. Greater T cell density in blood accompanied longer overall survival. Adjacent lung exhibited a median of approximately 59 among the 100 most abundant tumor clones. Only one tumor region went through sequencing, so heterogeneity may still be there.

Remarks on this clone: As yet, its antigen is unknown.

This CDR3 has 15 residues. CDR1 is MNHEY and CDR2 is SVGAGI in the germline V gene. Trimming shortened V by 2 bases and J by 7 bases, and 17 bases separated the two germline ends. The protocol was immunoSEQ multiplex PCR, while the TCRdb copy is restricted to in-frame clones and leaves out a portion. Among roughly 25,000 clones listed, roughly 88% were seen once. The clonotype originates from a woman aged 40 to 75 with stage I lung adenocarcinoma. This specimen was peripheral blood, taken before any cancer treatment. The chain is built from TRBV6-5 and TRBJ1-2, with D tentatively TRBD1 (5 bases). CDR3 bases: TGTGCCAGCAGTTACGTACGAGGGCAGGGCGGTGGCTACACCTTC. This encodes CASSYVRGQGGGYTF.